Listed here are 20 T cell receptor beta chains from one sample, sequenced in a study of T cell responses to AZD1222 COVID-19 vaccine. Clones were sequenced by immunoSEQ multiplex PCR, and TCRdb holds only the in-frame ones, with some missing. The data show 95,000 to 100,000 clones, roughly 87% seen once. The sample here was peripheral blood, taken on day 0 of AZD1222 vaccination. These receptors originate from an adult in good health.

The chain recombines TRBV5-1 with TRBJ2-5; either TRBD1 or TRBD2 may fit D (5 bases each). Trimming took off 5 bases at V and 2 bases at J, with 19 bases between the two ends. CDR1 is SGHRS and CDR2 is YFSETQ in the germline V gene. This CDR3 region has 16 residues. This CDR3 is CASRTSGTNLQETQYF. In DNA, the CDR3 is TGCGCCAGCAGGACGTCCGGGACGAACCTGCAAGAGACCCAGTACTTC.

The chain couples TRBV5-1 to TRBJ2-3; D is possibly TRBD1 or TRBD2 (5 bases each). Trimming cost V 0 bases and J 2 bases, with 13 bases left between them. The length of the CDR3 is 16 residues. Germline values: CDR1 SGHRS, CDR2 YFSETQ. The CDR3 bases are TGCGCCAGCAGCTTGGCTAGGGGACGACTCACAGATACGCAGTATTTT. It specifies CASSLARGRLTDTQYF.

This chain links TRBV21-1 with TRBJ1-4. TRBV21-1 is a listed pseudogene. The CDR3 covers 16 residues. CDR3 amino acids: CASSTMDGPTNEKLFF. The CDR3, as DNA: TGTGCCAGCAGCACAATGGACGGACCAACTAATGAAAAACTGTTTTTT.

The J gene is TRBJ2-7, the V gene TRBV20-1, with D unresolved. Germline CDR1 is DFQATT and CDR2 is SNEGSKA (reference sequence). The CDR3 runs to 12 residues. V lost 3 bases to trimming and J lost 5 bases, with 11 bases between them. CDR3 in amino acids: CSASFRVHEQYF. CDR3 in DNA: TGCAGTGCTAGTTTTCGGGTTCACGAGCAGTACTTC.

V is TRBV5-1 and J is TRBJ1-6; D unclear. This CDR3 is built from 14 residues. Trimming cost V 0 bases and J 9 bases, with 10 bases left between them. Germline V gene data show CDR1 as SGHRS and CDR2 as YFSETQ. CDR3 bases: TGCGCCAGCAGCTTGGCGTTCGAGAGTTCACCCCTCCACTTT. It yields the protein CASSLAFESSPLHF.

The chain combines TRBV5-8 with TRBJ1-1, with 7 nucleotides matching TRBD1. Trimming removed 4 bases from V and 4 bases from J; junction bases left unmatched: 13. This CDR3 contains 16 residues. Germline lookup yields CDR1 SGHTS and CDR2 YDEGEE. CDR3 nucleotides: TGTGCCAGCAGCCCTCAGAACCGACAGGGTGGCACTGAAGCTTTCTTT. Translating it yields CASSPQNRQGGTEAFF.

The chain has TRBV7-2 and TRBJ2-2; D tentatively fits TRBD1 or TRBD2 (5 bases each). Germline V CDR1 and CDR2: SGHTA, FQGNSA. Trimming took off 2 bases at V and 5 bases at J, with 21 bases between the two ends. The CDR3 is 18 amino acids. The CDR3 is CASSLSPGTRLLTGELFF. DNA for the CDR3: TGTGCCAGCAGCTTAAGCCCCGGGACGCGACTCCTTACCGGGGAGCTGTTTTTT.

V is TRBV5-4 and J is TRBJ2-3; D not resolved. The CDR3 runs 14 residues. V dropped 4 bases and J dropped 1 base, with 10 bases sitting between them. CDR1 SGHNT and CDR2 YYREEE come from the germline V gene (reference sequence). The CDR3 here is CASSPSGGTDTQYF. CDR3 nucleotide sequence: TGTGCCAGCAGCCCCTCAGGAGGCACAGATACGCAGTATTTT.

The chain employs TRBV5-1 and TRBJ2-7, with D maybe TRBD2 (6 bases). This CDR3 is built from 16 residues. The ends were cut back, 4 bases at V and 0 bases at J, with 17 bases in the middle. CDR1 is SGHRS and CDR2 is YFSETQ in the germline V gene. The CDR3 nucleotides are TGCGCCAGCAGCATAGTAGGAGGGGTGAGCTCCTACGAGCAGTACTTC. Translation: CASSIVGGVSSYEQYF.

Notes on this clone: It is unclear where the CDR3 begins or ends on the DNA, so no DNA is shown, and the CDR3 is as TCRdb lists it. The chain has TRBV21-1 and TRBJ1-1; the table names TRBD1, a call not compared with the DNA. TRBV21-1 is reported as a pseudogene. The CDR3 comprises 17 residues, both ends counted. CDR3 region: CASSKVGRGTGDTEAFF.

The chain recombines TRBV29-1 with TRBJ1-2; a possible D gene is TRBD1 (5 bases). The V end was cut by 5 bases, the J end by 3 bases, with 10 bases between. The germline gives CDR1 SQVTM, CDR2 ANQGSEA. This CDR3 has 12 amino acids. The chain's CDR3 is CSVIRGDYGYTF. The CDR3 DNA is TGCAGCGTTATTCGGGGGGACTATGGCTACACCTTC.

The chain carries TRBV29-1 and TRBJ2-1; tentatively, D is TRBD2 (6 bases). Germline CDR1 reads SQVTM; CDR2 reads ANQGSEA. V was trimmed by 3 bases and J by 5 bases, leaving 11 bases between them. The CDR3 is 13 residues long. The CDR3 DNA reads TGCAGCGTTGAGGTGGCGGGGAACAATGAGCAGTTCTTC. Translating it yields CSVEVAGNNEQFF.

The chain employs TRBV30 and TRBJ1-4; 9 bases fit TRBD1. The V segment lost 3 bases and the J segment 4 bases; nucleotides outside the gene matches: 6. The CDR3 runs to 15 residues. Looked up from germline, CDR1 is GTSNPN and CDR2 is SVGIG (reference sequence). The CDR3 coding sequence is TGTGCCTGGAGCGCCGGGGACAGGGTTAATGAAAAACTGTTTTTT. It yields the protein CAWSAGDRVNEKLFF.

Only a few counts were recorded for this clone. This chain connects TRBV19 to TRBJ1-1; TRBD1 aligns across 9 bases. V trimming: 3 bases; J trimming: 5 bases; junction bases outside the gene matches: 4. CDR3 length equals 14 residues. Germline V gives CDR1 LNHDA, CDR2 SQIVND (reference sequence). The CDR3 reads CASSIGGQGTEAFF. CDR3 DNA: TGTGCCAGTAGTATCGGAGGACAGGGGACTGAAGCTTTCTTT.

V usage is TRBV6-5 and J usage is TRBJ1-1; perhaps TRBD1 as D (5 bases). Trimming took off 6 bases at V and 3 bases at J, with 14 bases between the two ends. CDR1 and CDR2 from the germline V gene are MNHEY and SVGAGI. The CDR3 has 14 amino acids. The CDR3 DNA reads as TGTGCCAGCAGATCAACAGGTCTTTACACTGAAGCTTTCTTT. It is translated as CASRSTGLYTEAFF.

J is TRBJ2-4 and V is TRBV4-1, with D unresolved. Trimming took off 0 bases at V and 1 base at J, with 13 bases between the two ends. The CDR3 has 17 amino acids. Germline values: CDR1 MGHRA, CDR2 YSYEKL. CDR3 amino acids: CASSQDRSLKAKNIQYF. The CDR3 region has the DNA TGCGCCAGCAGCCAAGATCGCAGCCTTAAGGCCAAAAACATTCAGTACTTC.

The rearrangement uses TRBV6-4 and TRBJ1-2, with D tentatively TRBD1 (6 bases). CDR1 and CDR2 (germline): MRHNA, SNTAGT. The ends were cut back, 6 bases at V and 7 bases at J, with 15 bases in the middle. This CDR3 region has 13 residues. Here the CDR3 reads CASSGQGTPGYTF. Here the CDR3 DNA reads TGTGCCAGCAGCGGCCAGGGGACCCCTGGCTACACCTTC.

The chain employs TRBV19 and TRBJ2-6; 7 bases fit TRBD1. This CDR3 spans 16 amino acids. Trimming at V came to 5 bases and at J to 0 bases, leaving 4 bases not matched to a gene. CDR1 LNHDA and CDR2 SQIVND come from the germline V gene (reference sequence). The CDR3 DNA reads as TGTGCCAGTAGTCGGGACAGCTCCTCTGGGGCCAACGTCCTGACTTTC. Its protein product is CASSRDSSSGANVLTF.

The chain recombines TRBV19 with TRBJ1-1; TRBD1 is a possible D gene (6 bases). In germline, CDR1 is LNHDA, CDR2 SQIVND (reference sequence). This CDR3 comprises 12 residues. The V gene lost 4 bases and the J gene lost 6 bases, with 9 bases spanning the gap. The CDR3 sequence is CASSKEGAEAFF. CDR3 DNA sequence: TGTGCCAGTAGTAAGGAGGGGGCTGAAGCTTTCTTT.

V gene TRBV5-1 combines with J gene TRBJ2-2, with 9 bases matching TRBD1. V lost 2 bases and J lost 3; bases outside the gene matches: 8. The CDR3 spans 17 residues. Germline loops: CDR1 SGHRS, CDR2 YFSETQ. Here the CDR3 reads CASSFQGQGTDTGELFF. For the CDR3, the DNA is TGCGCCAGCAGCTTCCAGGGACAGGGTACCGACACCGGGGAGCTGTTTTTT.